Below are 24 T cell receptor beta chains sequenced from a single sample in a study of cytotoxic CD8 clonotypes in ibrutinib-treated CLL. TCRdb's table, derived via immunoSEQ multiplex PCR, lists solely in-frame clones and lacks some. The sample lists approximately 160,000 clones, about 88% seen once, with around 3% in the top ten. Here the sequenced sample was PBMCs, taken at disease progression, from a patient treated with ibrutinib. The receptors here all came from a human donor with chronic lymphocytic leukemia.

Only a few counts were recorded for this clone. The chain carries TRBV7-9 and TRBJ1-1, with 8 bases aligning to TRBD1. Germline CDR1 and CDR2: SEHNR and FQNEAQ (reference sequence). J gave up 11 bases and V 3 bases, and 5 bases lay outside the gene matches. This CDR3 comprises 12 residues. In DNA, the CDR3 is TGTGCCAGCAGCTTCCAGACAGGGGCCGCTTTCTTT. It encodes CASSFQTGAAFF. The whole variable domain, remainder taken from reference TRBV7-9 and TRBJ1-1, is DTGVSQNPRHKITKRGQNVTFRCDPISEHNRLYWYRQTLGQGPEFLTYFQNEAQLEKSRLLSDRFSAERPKGSFSTLEIQRTEQGDSAMYLCASSFQTGAAFFGQGTRLTVV.

This clone is a singleton in its sample. This chain's CDR3 is CASSISAYDLYF. CDR3 in DNA: TGTGCCAGTAGTATATCGGCCTACGACCTGTATTTT. This chain uses TRBV19 with TRBJ2-3; D uncertain. CDR3 length equals 12 residues. Per the germline V gene, CDR1 is LNHDA and CDR2 is SQIVND (reference sequence). V lost 2 bases, J lost 14 bases, and 14 bases lay in between.

V is TRBV7-9 and J is TRBJ1-2, with D possibly being TRBD1 (5 bases). Trimming stripped 1 base from V and 5 bases from J, with 14 bases between. From germline, CDR1 is SEHNR and CDR2 FQNEAQ (reference sequence). The CDR3 extends over 15 amino acids. Here the CDR3 reads CASSLGDSYSYGYTF. For the CDR3, the DNA is TGTGCCAGCAGCTTAGGAGACAGCTACTCTTATGGCTACACCTTC.

This clone was seen just once. The chain couples TRBV4-1 to TRBJ1-1; D is undetermined. The CDR3 runs to 13 residues. V was shortened by 2 bases and J by 11 bases, with 15 bases between the two germline ends. Germline V CDR1 and CDR2: MGHRA, YSYEKL. Here the CDR3 reads CASSQYVGAAAFF. CDR3 coding DNA: TGCGCCAGCAGCCAATACGTAGGTGCGGCGGCTTTCTTT.

V and J are TRBV19 and TRBJ1-4, with TRBD1 matching over 10 bases. Looked up from germline, CDR1 is LNHDA and CDR2 is SQIVND (reference sequence). The CDR3 consists of 16 residues. Germline trimming cut 5 bases from V and 6 bases from J; bases unmatched to any gene: 9. This CDR3 reads CASSPDRDRGHEKLFF. As DNA, the CDR3 is TGTGCCAGTAGTCCCGACCGGGACAGGGGTCATGAAAAACTGTTTTTT. Full variable domain (remainder filled in from reference TRBV19 and TRBJ1-4): DGGITQSPKYLFRKEGQNVTLSCEQNLNHDAMYWYRQDPGQGLRLIYYSQIVNDFQKGDIAEGYSVSREKKESFPLTVTSAQKNPTAFYLCASSPDRDRGHEKLFFGSGTQLSVL.

This clone was counted only a few times. The rearrangement uses TRBV19 and TRBJ2-3, with TRBD2 identical over 7 bases. The length of the CDR3 is 14 residues. The V gene's germline CDR1 is LNHDA and CDR2 SQIVND (reference sequence). Trimming removed 4 bases from V and 7 bases from J; junction bases left unmatched: 8. CDR3 nucleotides: TGTGCCAGTAGTAATTTCCTAGCGGCAAATACGCAGTATTTT. Its translation is CASSNFLAANTQYF.

This clone has only a few counts. The CDR3 sequence: CASSFGGVGELFF. CDR3 nucleotides: TGTGCCAGCTCATTCGGGGGGGTCGGGGAGCTGTTTTTT. The chain carries TRBV27 and TRBJ2-2, with TRBD2 identical over 8 bases. J was trimmed by 7 bases and V by 8 bases; bases with no gene match: 6. The CDR3 covers 13 residues. In germline, CDR1 is MNHEY, CDR2 SMNVEV (reference sequence).

The chain joins TRBV27 to TRBJ2-2; D possibly corresponds to TRBD2 (6 bases). Trimming cost V 1 base and J 4 bases, with 19 bases left between them. There are 18 residues in the CDR3. CDR1 MNHEY and CDR2 SMNVEV come from the germline V gene (reference sequence). CDR3 protein: CASSLFLSGSGGTGELFF. The CDR3 DNA reads as TGTGCCAGCAGTTTATTTTTATCGGGTTCCGGGGGCACCGGGGAGCTGTTTTTT.

The chain uses TRBV28 and TRBJ1-1; the D gene is possibly TRBD1 (5 bases). V dropped 3 bases and J dropped 1 base, with 12 bases sitting between them. This CDR3 spans 15 amino acids. The germline CDR1 and CDR2 sequences are MDHEN and SYDVKM. Written as DNA, the CDR3 is TGTGCCAGCAGTTTGGGGGGACTGCAGAACACTGAAGCTTTCTTT. This gives the protein CASSLGGLQNTEAFF.

This clone has more than one count but fewer than ten. One junction end does not reproduce the germline sequence, and a read error may be involved. The V gene is TRBV7-7, the J gene TRBJ2-2; 11 nucleotides line up with TRBD2. The CDR3 runs 16 residues. Per germline, CDR1 SSHAT and CDR2 FNYEAQ (reference sequence). The CDR3 region has the DNA TGTGCTAGCAGCGGCGATCTAGCGGGAGGAATCGGGGAGCTGTTTTTT. This gives the protein CASSGDLAGGIGELFF.

The rearrangement uses TRBV7-9 and TRBJ2-2; 8 bases are shared with TRBD1. The CDR3 runs 16 residues. CDR1 and CDR2 from the germline V gene are SEHNR and FQNEAQ (reference sequence). J gave up 2 bases and V 3 bases, and 5 bases lay outside the gene matches. CDR3 coding DNA: TGTGCCAGCAGCTTGGATGGACAGGGCAACACCGGGGAGCTGTTTTTT. Translated, it gives CASSLDGQGNTGELFF.

The CDR3 sequence is CASSEALGSNQPQHF. DNA of the CDR3: TGTGCCAGCAGTGAAGCCCTCGGGAGCAATCAGCCCCAGCATTTT. The V and J genes are TRBV6-1 and TRBJ1-5; D uncertain. Germline V CDR1 and CDR2: MNHNS, SASEGT. Trimming cost V 0 bases and J 1 base, with 7 bases left between them. The CDR3 has 15 residues.

V usage is TRBV19 and J usage is TRBJ1-1; D unresolved. V was clipped by 7 bases and J by 3 bases, with 18 bases between them. Germline V gives CDR1 LNHDA, CDR2 SQIVND (reference sequence). The CDR3 extends over 15 amino acids. In DNA, the CDR3 is TGTGCCAGTATATCAGGATGGGGTTTTGACACTGAAGCTTTCTTT. Translated, it gives CASISGWGFDTEAFF.

The rearrangement joins TRBV15 to TRBJ2-6; D is perhaps TRBD2 (5 bases). With 9 bases removed from V and 0 bases from J, the gap between germline ends came to 21 bases. This CDR3 contains 18 residues. The germline CDR1 and CDR2 sequences are LNHNV and YYDKDF (reference sequence). The CDR3 DNA reads as TGTGCCACAGACTCGATACGGGGTTTGAGCTCTGGGGCCAACGTCCTGACTTTC. It translates to CATDSIRGLSSGANVLTF.

The sample holds one count of this clone. CDR3 coding DNA: TGCAGCGTTGGACAGGGCTATAGGAACACTGAAGCTTTCTTT. This sequence encodes CSVGQGYRNTEAFF. V is TRBV29-1 and J is TRBJ1-1, with 7 bases that match TRBD1. Trimming took 4 bases from V and 1 from J; bases not matched to a gene: 6. The V gene's germline CDR1 is SQVTM and CDR2 ANQGSEA. The CDR3 contains 14 residues.

The chain combines TRBV5-1 with TRBJ1-4; 8 bases agree with TRBD1. The CDR3 consists of 16 residues. Trimming took 0 bases from V and 6 from J; bases not matched to a gene: 7. Germline V CDR1 and CDR2: SGHRS, YFSETQ. Written as DNA, the CDR3 is TGCGCCAGCAGCTTGGGTCTCCAGGGGGCGGATGAAAAACTGTTTTTT. It encodes CASSLGLQGADEKLFF.

The rearrangement links TRBV4-1 to TRBJ1-4; no definite D call. Germline V gene lookup returns CDR1 MGHRA and CDR2 YSYEKL. The length of the CDR3 is 15 residues. Between the trimmed V and J ends, which lost 4 bases and 5 bases, there was a span of 14 bases. The CDR3 sequence is CASSPMDNRNEKLFF. CDR3 nucleotides: TGCGCCAGCAGCCCGATGGATAACCGGAATGAAAAACTGTTTTTT.

The rearrangement links TRBV27 to TRBJ1-5; the D is unclear. CDR3 length: 13 residues. The V and J ends lost 5 bases and 3 bases respectively, with 8 bases between them. The germline V gene encodes CDR1 MNHEY and CDR2 SMNVEV (reference sequence). CDR3 sequence (DNA): TGTGCCAGCAGTAACAGTTACAATCAGCCCCAGCATTTT. Residues: CASSNSYNQPQHF.

The chain joins TRBV5-1 to TRBJ2-1, with D perhaps matching TRBD1 (5 bases). The CDR3 has 12 residues. With 2 bases removed from V and 12 bases from J, the gap between germline ends came to 12 bases. CDR1 is SGHRS, CDR2 YFSETQ, per germline. DNA of the CDR3: TGCGCCAGCAGCTTCGTAGGGGATATGCAGTTCTTC. This sequence encodes CASSFVGDMQFF.

This chain joins TRBV30 and TRBJ1-1; 7 bases line up with TRBD1. CDR3 length equals 13 residues. Germline trimming cut 2 bases from V and 3 bases from J; bases unmatched to any gene: 3. CDR1 is GTSNPN, CDR2 SVGIG, per germline (reference sequence). The CDR3 DNA reads as TGTGCCTGGAGTTTCAGGGGGGACACTGAAGCTTTCTTT. It translates to CAWSFRGDTEAFF.

The V and J genes are TRBV30 and TRBJ1-4; TRBD1 matches 7 bases. V was clipped by 4 bases and J by 3 bases; unmatched bases: 2. Germline loops: CDR1 GTSNPN, CDR2 SVGIG (reference sequence). CDR3 length equals 13 residues. The CDR3 spells CAWNRGSNEKLFF. CDR3 bases: TGTGCCTGGAACAGGGGATCTAATGAAAAACTGTTTTTT.

The chain carries TRBV10-3 and TRBJ2-7; 7 bases are a match to TRBD1. The germline CDR1 and CDR2 sequences are ENHRY and SYGVKD. Trimming took 6 bases from V and 3 from J; bases not matched to a gene: 2. This CDR3 comprises 12 residues. The CDR3 reads CAIRQGVYEQYF. The CDR3, as DNA: TGTGCCATCAGGCAGGGGGTCTACGAGCAGTACTTC.

This clone was recorded only once. The gene calls are TRBV29-1 and TRBJ2-7; possible D gene TRBD2, 6 bases. The CDR3 is 13 amino acids. Looked up from germline, CDR1 is SQVTM and CDR2 is ANQGSEA. Trimming took 8 bases from V and 5 from J, leaving 19 bases between them. The CDR3 DNA reads as TGCAGCACCTGGGACGGGGGATTCGACGAGCAGTACTTC. Translated, it gives CSTWDGGFDEQYF.

The V and J genes are TRBV27 and TRBJ2-4, with D unclear. The V and J ends lost 5 bases and 6 bases respectively, with 11 bases between them. Germline lookup yields CDR1 MNHEY and CDR2 SMNVEV (reference sequence). This CDR3 contains 13 residues. In nucleotides, the CDR3 is TGTGCCAGCAGTCAGTCGGATAGAAACATTCAGTACTTC. This encodes CASSQSDRNIQYF.